This T cell receptor beta chain was profiled in a study of cytomegalovirus exposure and HLA in healthy donors. Study-level results: For presence/absence analyses, sequencing depth was assumed to be roughly uniform across donors. Later genetic work tied a missense DCLRE1C variant to beta-chain V and J trimming. For most TCR beta V segments, an earlier analysis put the productive rate at about 87% or about 30% of the time.

The CDR3 runs 11 residues. With 0 bases removed from V and 8 bases from J, the gap between germline ends came to 4 bases. CDR1 ENHRY and CDR2 SYGVKD come from the germline V gene. Primers for the PCR totalled 60 Vbeta and 13 Jbeta. TCRdb's copy holds only in-frame clones and misses some; the assay was immunoSEQ multiplex PCR. The data hold roughly 100,000 clones, with approximately 66% observed a single time. This clone was seen only a few times. Its target is not known. This receptor was identified in a woman between 50 and 59 years old in good health and CMV-seronegative. Sequencing was carried out using PBMCs. V usage is TRBV10-3 and J usage is TRBJ1-2; D gene unclear. This CDR3 reads CAISESSGYTF. CDR3 in DNA: TGTGCCATCAGTGAGTCGTCAGGCTACACCTTC.